This TCR beta chain is drawn from a study of T cells in Graves' hyperthyroidism and ophthalmopathy. Each ophthalmopathy patient scored at least 3 on the Clinical Activity Score and at least 4 on NOSPECS grade, with duration under 3 months. Clinical symptoms, serum thyroxine, TRAb, thyroid ultrasound and orbital computed tomography established diagnosis. TCR beta CDR3 region amplification was performed from RNA transcripts. The TCR CDR3 was amplified in a first-round RT-PCR using the HTBI primer set. TCRdb analysed the multiplex PCR reads with MiXCR anew, one entry per CDR3 protein. Of 250,000 to 400,000 distinct CDR3 sequences in the sample, roughly an eighth were seen once. The sample holds many counts of this clonotype. The CDR3 totals 12 residues. V was pared by 6 bases and J by 7 bases, with 11 bases between. Germline assignment: CDR1 MNHEY and CDR2 SVGEGT.

Sequenced: blood. This receptor was obtained from a woman aged 40 to 49 with Graves' ophthalmopathy. This rearrangement joins TRBV6-2 or TRBV6-3 to TRBJ2-3; the D gene is possibly TRBD1 (5 bases). The CDR3 loop reads CASRGEGYTQYF. The CDR3, as DNA: TGTGCCAGCAGAGGGGAAGGATATACGCAGTATTTT.